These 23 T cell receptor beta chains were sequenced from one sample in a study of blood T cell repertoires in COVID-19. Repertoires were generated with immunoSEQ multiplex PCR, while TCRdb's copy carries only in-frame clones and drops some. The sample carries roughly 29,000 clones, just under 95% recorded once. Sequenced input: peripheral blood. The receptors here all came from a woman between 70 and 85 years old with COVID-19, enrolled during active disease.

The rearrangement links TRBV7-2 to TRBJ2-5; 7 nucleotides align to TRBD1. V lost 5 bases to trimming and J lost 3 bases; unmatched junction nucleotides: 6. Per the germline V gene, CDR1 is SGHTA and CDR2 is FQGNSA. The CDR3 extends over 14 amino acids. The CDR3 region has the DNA TGTGCCAGCAGCAGAAGACAGGGAGAAGAGACCCAGTACTTC. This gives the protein CASSRRQGEETQYF. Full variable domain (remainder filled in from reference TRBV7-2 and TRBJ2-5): GAGVSQSPSNKVTEKGKDVELRCDPISGHTALYWYRQSLGQGLEFLIYFQGNSAPDKSGLPSDRFSAERTGGSVSTLTIQRTQQEDSAVYLCASSRRQGEETQYFGPGTRLLVL.

CDR3 DNA: TGTGCCAGCAGTTACTCGGGCGCGGCGGGATTCGAGCAGTTCTTC. Encoded protein: CASSYSGAAGFEQFF. This chain connects TRBV6-2 or TRBV6-3 to TRBJ2-1; maybe TRBD2 (6 bases). CDR1 is MNHEY and CDR2 is SVGEGT in the germline V gene. The CDR3 is made up of 15 amino acids. V was clipped by 0 bases and J by 10 bases, with 16 bases between them.

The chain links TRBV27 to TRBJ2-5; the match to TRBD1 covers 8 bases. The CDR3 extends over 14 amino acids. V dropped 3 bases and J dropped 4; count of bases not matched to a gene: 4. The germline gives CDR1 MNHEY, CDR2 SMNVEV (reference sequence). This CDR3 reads CASSFGQGGETQYF. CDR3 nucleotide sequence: TGTGCCAGCAGTTTTGGACAGGGAGGAGAGACCCAGTACTTC.

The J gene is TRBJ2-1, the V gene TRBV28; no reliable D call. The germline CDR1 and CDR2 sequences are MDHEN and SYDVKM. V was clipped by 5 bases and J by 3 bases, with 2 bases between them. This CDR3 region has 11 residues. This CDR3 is CASSLYNEQFF. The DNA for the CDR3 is TGTGCCAGCAGTCTCTACAATGAGCAGTTCTTC.

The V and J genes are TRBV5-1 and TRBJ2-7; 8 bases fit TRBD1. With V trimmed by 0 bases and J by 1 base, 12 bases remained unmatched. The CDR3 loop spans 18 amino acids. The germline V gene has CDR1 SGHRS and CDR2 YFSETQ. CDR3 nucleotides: TGCGCCAGCAGCTTGGGAGGGGGACAGGTCCCCTCTTCCTACGAGCAGTACTTC. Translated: CASSLGGGQVPSSYEQYF.

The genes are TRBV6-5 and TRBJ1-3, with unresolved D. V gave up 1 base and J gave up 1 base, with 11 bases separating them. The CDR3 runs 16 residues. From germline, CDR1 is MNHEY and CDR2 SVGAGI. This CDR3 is CASSYFTGGSGNTIYF. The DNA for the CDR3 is TGTGCCAGCAGTTACTTTACCGGAGGGTCTGGAAACACCATATATTTT.

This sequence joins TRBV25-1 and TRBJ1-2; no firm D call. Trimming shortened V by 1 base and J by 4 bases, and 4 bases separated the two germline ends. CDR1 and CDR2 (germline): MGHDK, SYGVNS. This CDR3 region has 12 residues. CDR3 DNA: TGTGCCAGCAGTGAATCTCCCTATGGCTACACCTTC. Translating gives CASSESPYGYTF.

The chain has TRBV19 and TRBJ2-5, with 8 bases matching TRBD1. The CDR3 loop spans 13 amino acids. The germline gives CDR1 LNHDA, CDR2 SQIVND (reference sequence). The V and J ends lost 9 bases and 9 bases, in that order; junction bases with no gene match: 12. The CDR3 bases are TGTGCCAGCGCTAAGGACAGGGACAACGCCCAGTACTTC. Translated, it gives CASAKDRDNAQYF.

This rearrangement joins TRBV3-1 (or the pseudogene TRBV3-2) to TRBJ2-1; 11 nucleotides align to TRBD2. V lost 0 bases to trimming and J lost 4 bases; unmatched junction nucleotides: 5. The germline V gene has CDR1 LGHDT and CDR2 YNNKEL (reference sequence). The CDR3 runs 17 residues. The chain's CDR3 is CASSQDSPSGRYNEQFF. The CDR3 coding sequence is TGTGCCAGCAGCCAAGATAGCCCTAGCGGGAGGTACAATGAGCAGTTCTTC.

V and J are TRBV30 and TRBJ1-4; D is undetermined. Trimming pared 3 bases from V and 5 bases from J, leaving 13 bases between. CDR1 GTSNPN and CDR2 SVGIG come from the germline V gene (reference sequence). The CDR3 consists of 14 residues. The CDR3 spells CAWRGLQANEKLFF. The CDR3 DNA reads TGTGCCTGGAGAGGCCTGCAGGCGAATGAAAAACTGTTTTTT.

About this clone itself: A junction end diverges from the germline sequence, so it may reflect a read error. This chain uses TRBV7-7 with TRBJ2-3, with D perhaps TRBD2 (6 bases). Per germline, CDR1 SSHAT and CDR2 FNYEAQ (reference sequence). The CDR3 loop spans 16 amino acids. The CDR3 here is CASSPLGGASTDTQYF. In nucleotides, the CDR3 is TGTGCTAGCAGCCCTTTAGGCGGGGCCAGCACAGATACGCAGTATTTT.

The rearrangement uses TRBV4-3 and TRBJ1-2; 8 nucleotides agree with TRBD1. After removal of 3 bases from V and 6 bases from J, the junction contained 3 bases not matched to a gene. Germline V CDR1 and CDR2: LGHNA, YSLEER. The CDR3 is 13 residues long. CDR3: CASSQDREDGYTF. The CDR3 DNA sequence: TGCGCCAGCAGCCAGGACAGGGAGGATGGCTACACCTTC.

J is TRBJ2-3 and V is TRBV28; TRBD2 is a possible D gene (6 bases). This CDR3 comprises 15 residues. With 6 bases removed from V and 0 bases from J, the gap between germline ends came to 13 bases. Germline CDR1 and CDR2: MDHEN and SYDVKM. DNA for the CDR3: TGTGCCAGCAGCCCAGGGAGGTATAGCACAGATACGCAGTATTTT. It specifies CASSPGRYSTDTQYF.

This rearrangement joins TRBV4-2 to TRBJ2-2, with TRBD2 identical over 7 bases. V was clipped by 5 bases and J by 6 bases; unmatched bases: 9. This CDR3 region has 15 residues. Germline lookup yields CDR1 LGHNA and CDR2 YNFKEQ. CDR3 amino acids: CASSSRGSGSGELFF. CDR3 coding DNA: TGTGCCAGCAGCTCGCGAGGTAGCGGGTCCGGGGAGCTGTTTTTT.

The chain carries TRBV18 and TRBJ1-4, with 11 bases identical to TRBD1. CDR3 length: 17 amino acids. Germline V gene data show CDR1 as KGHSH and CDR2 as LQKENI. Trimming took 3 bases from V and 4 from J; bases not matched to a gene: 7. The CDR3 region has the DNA TGTGCCAGCTCACCCCGGACAGGGGGCGAGGGTAATGAAAAACTGTTTTTT. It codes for CASSPRTGGEGNEKLFF.

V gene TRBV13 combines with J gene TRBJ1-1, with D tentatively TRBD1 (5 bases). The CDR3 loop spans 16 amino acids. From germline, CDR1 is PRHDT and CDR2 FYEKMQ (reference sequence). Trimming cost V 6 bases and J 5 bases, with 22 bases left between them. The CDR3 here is CASRTPRLDTSTEAFF. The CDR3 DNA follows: TGTGCCAGCAGAACCCCACGTCTGGACACGTCAACTGAAGCTTTCTTT.

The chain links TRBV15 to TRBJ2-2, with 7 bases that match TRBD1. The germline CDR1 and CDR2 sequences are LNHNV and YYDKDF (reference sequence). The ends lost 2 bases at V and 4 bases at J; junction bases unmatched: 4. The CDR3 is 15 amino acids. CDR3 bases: TGTGCCACCAGCAGACCCACAGGGGTCACCGGGGAGCTGTTTTTT. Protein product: CATSRPTGVTGELFF.

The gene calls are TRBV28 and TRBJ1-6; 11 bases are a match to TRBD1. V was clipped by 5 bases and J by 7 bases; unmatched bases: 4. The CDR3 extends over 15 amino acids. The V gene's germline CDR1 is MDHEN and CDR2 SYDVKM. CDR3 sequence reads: CASSAGTGGNSPLHF. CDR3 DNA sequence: TGTGCCAGCAGTGCAGGGACAGGGGGAAATTCACCCCTCCACTTT.

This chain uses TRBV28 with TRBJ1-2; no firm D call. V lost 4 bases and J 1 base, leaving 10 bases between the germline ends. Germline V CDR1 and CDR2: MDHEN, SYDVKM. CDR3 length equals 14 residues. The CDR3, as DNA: TGTGCCAGCAGTTCCCAGGTTTTTAACTATGGCTACACCTTC. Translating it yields CASSSQVFNYGYTF.

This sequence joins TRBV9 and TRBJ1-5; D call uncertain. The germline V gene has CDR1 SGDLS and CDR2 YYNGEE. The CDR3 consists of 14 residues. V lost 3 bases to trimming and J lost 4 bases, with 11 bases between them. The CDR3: CASSAASENQPQHF. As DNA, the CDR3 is TGTGCCAGCAGCGCCGCCTCGGAGAATCAGCCCCAGCATTTT.

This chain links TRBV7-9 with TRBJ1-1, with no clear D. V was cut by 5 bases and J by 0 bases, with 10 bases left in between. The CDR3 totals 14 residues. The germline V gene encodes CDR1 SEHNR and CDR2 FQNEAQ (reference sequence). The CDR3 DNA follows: TGTGCCAGCAGCACGGGGATGATGAACACTGAAGCTTTCTTT. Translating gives CASSTGMMNTEAFF.

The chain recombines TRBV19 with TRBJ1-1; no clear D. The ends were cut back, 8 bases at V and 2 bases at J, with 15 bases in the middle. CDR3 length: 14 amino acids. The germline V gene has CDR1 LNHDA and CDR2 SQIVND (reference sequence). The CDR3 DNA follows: TGTGCCAGTCCGCCCCCGGGTCCAAACACTGAAGCTTTCTTT. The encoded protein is CASPPPGPNTEAFF.

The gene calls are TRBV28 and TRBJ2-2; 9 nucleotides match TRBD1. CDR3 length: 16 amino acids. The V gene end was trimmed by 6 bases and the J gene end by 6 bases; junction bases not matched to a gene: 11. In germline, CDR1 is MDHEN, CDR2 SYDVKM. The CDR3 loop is CASRPPDRGRAGELFF. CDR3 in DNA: TGTGCCAGCAGGCCCCCGGACAGGGGAAGGGCCGGGGAGCTGTTTTTT.